The rows below give T cell receptor beta chains drawn from one sample of a study of technical replicates of blood from a handful of donors. Sequencing was performed with immunoSEQ multiplex PCR; in TCRdb, only in-frame clones are kept and a portion is missing. The sample holds about 75,000 clones, around 97% seen once. Material: T cells isolated from PBMCs. These receptors came from a human donor in good health. CDR3s include the opening cysteine and the closing phenylalanine or tryptophan. The order of the fields is D gene, V gene, clone size, CDR3 length, J gene, CDR3 DNA, CDR3 protein. A D gene is named only where the DNA matches it firmly. Expanded clones are given a class, and other clones once, few, many or no size at all.

D gene: NA; V gene: TRBV12-2; clone size: NA; CDR3 length: 15; J gene: TRBJ1-5; CDR3 DNA: TGTGCAAGTCGCTTGACAGGGTCGAGCAATCAGCCCCAGCATTTT; CDR3 protein: CASRLTGSSNQPQHF
D gene: TRBD1; V gene: TRBV5-4; clone size: NA; CDR3 length: 15; J gene: TRBJ1-2; CDR3 DNA: TGTGCCAGCAGCTTGGAGGCAGGGGGGCAAAGTGGCTACACCTTC; CDR3 protein: CASSLEAGGQSGYTF
D gene: TRBD2; V gene: TRBV7-9; clone size: NA; CDR3 length: 17; J gene: TRBJ2-1; CDR3 DNA: TGTGCCAGCAGCTTAGGACAATTTGGGAGGGCCCTCAATGAGCAGTTCTTC; CDR3 protein: CASSLGQFGRALNEQFF
D gene: TRBD2; V gene: TRBV19; clone size: NA; CDR3 length: 15; J gene: TRBJ2-1; CDR3 DNA: TGTGCCAGTAGAATAGCGGGAGGGCCGGGGAATGAGCAGTTCTTC; CDR3 protein: CASRIAGGPGNEQFF
D gene: TRBD2; V gene: TRBV10-1; clone size: NA; CDR3 length: 18; J gene: TRBJ2-1; CDR3 DNA: TGCGCCATAACCCTAGTGGTGTCTAGCGGGATGTTTTCGGATGAGCAGTTCTTC; CDR3 protein: CAITLVVSSGMFSDEQFF
D gene: TRBD1; V gene: TRBV29-1; clone size: NA; CDR3 length: 15; J gene: TRBJ1-4; CDR3 DNA: TGCAGCGTTGCCAGGGGAAGCAGGGGGAATGAAAAACTGTTTTTT; CDR3 protein: CSVARGSRGNEKLFF
D gene: NA; V gene: TRBV4-1; clone size: NA; CDR3 length: 15; J gene: TRBJ1-2; CDR3 DNA: TGCGCCAGCAGCCAAGATAAAACGGGGTACTTTGGCTACACCTTC; CDR3 protein: CASSQDKTGYFGYTF
D gene: NA; V gene: TRBV5-6; clone size: NA; CDR3 length: 16; J gene: TRBJ2-1; CDR3 DNA: TGTGCCAGCAGCGAAGCGGGGGACAGAAACCGCAATGAGCAGTTCTTC; CDR3 protein: CASSEAGDRNRNEQFF
D gene: TRBD2; V gene: TRBV30; clone size: NA; CDR3 length: 13; J gene: TRBJ2-7; CDR3 DNA: TGTGCCTGCTTGGGGGCGGGAGGGTACGAGCAGTACTTC; CDR3 protein: CACLGAGGYEQYF
D gene: NA; V gene: TRBV30; clone size: NA; CDR3 length: 14; J gene: TRBJ1-2; CDR3 DNA: TGTGCCTGGAGTCGGGTCTTAGCTAACTATGGCTACACCTTC; CDR3 protein: CAWSRVLANYGYTF
D gene: TRBD1; V gene: TRBV27; clone size: NA; CDR3 length: 14; J gene: TRBJ2-7; CDR3 DNA: TGTGCCAGCAGTTCCTCCCCGACAGGGAACGAGCAGTACTTC; CDR3 protein: CASSSSPTGNEQYF
D gene: NA; V gene: TRBV29-1; clone size: NA; CDR3 length: 14; J gene: TRBJ2-1; CDR3 DNA: TGCAGCGCCCCCCGGTGGGAAGGGGACAATGAGCAGTTCTTC; CDR3 protein: CSAPRWEGDNEQFF
D gene: NA; V gene: TRBV5-1; clone size: NA; CDR3 length: 14; J gene: TRBJ2-7; CDR3 DNA: TGCGCCAGCAGCTTATCGCGGAAAAACTACGAGCAGTACTTC; CDR3 protein: CASSLSRKNYEQYF
D gene: NA; V gene: TRBV25-1; clone size: NA; CDR3 length: 16; J gene: TRBJ2-1; CDR3 DNA: TGTGCCAGCAGTGAATCAGGGCGGAGCTCCTACAATGAGCAGTTCTTC; CDR3 protein: CASSESGRSSYNEQFF
D gene: TRBD1; V gene: TRBV5-8; clone size: NA; CDR3 length: 17; J gene: TRBJ1-2; CDR3 DNA: TGTGCCAGCCGCGGTAGCAGACAGGGCAAGGTCTCCTATGGCTACACCTTC; CDR3 protein: CASRGSRQGKVSYGYTF
D gene: NA; V gene: TRBV12-2; clone size: NA; CDR3 length: 9; J gene: TRBJ2-7; CDR3 DNA: TGTACCGCTATAATCGAGCAGTACTTC; CDR3 protein: CTAIIEQYF
D gene: NA; V gene: TRBV11-3; clone size: NA; CDR3 length: 15; J gene: TRBJ2-3; CDR3 DNA: TGTGCCAGCAGGATTGGACTATCGGGCACAGATACGCAGTATTTT; CDR3 protein: CASRIGLSGTDTQYF
D gene: TRBD1; V gene: TRBV15; clone size: NA; CDR3 length: 15; J gene: TRBJ2-7; CDR3 DNA: TGTGCCACCAGCAGAGACCGGGACAGTGTCTACGAGCAGTACTTC; CDR3 protein: CATSRDRDSVYEQYF
D gene: NA; V gene: TRBV19; clone size: NA; CDR3 length: 16; J gene: TRBJ2-1; CDR3 DNA: TGTGCCAGTAGTATAGGGGTACTAGCTAGCTACAATGAGCAGTTCTTC; CDR3 protein: CASSIGVLASYNEQFF
D gene: NA; V gene: TRBV7-9; clone size: once; CDR3 length: 13; J gene: TRBJ2-2; CDR3 DNA: TGTGCCAGCAGCCCAGGGCCCCCCGGGGAGCTGTTTTTT; CDR3 protein: CASSPGPPGELFF